These 13 T cell receptor beta chains were all obtained from the same sample, sequenced in a study of T cell repertoires in cytomegalovirus infection. One entry per CDR3 protein results from TCRdb running MiXCR on the reads. Of roughly 720,000 distinct CDR3 sequences in the sample, about a third are singletons; the top ten hold around 2.6%. Sequencing was performed on PBMCs. The receptors shown here come from a human donor in good health (CMV status not recorded). Some clones in this sample may be carry-over from other donors' samples.

This clonotype was recorded once. The J gene is TRBJ1-5, the V gene TRBV30; 8 bases map to TRBD1. The CDR3 runs to 14 residues. Trimming removed 4 bases from V and 4 bases from J; junction bases left unmatched: 6. Germline CDR1 is GTSNPN and CDR2 is SVGIG (reference sequence). The CDR3: CAWTGTGGNQPQHF. The CDR3 DNA reads as TGTGCCTGGACCGGGACAGGTGGGAATCAGCCCCAGCATTTT.

The V call is TRBV28, the J call TRBJ2-7; D is perhaps TRBD2 (6 bases). CDR1 is MDHEN, CDR2 SYDVKM, per germline. The germline V and J ends were trimmed by 4 bases and 4 bases, with 20 bases remaining between them. The CDR3 runs 16 residues. The CDR3 DNA reads as TGTGCCAGCAGTTCCACCGGGGCGGGGACGCTATACGAGCAGTACTTC. Amino acid sequence: CASSSTGAGTLYEQYF.

The chain carries TRBV7-6 and TRBJ2-1; 10 bases map to TRBD2. Germline assignment: CDR1 SGHVS and CDR2 FNYEAQ. This CDR3 has 18 amino acids. V was clipped by 0 bases and J by 4 bases; unmatched bases: 9. The CDR3 DNA reads as TGTGCCAGCAGCTTAGCGCGGCCTAGCGGGGGAATTTACAATGAGCAGTTCTTC. Translated, it gives CASSLARPSGGIYNEQFF.

The rearrangement joins TRBV27 to TRBJ2-1; 9 bases map to TRBD1. Trimming cost V 11 bases and J 4 bases; bases outside gene matches: 12. CDR1 is MNHEY and CDR2 is SMNVEV in the germline V gene (reference sequence). The CDR3 totals 15 residues. The CDR3 is CACRDRVSSYNEQFF. The CDR3 DNA reads as TGTGCCTGCCGGGACAGGGTTAGTTCGTACAATGAGCAGTTCTTC.

This sequence joins TRBV28 and TRBJ2-1; 10 nucleotides match TRBD2. V lost 4 bases to trimming and J lost 4 bases; unmatched junction nucleotides: 10. The germline V gene has CDR1 MDHEN and CDR2 SYDVKM. CDR3 length equals 17 residues. The CDR3 here is CASSSQRLAGPYNEQFF. In DNA form, the CDR3 reads TGTGCCAGCAGTTCCCAAAGACTAGCGGGTCCATACAATGAGCAGTTCTTC.

The chain recombines TRBV19 with TRBJ2-7; D call uncertain. The V gene's germline CDR1 is LNHDA and CDR2 SQIVND (reference sequence). Trimming took 3 bases from V and 7 from J, leaving 10 bases between them. This CDR3 is 12 amino acids long. Written as DNA, the CDR3 is TGTGCCAGTAGTATTGGGCGGCGGGAGCAGTACTTC. It encodes CASSIGRREQYF. Looking up the rest from reference TRBV19 and TRBJ2-7 gives the full variable domain: DGGITQSPKYLFRKEGQNVTLSCEQNLNHDAMYWYRQDPGQGLRLIYYSQIVNDFQKGDIAEGYSVSREKKESFPLTVTSAQKNPTAFYLCASSIGRREQYFGPGTRLTVT.

This clonotype was found many times. The chain is built from TRBV7-2 and TRBJ1-1; no firm D call. Germline V lookup: CDR1 SGHTA, CDR2 FQGNSA. Trimming pared 1 base from V and 0 bases from J, leaving 6 bases between. The CDR3 is 14 amino acids. The CDR3 bases are TGTGCCAGCAGCTTAGTAGATATGAACACTGAAGCTTTCTTT. Its protein is CASSLVDMNTEAFF.

Many counts were recorded for this clonotype. The gene calls are TRBV7-6 and TRBJ2-3, with 9 bases matching TRBD2. V lost 1 base to trimming and J lost 3 bases; unmatched junction nucleotides: 2. CDR1 SGHVS and CDR2 FNYEAQ come from the germline V gene. This CDR3 has 15 amino acids. The CDR3 here is CASSLGTSVTDTQYF. Here the CDR3 DNA reads TGTGCCAGCAGCTTAGGGACTAGCGTTACAGATACGCAGTATTTT.

The table lists this clonotype with a few counts. V usage is TRBV2 and J usage is TRBJ2-7, with unresolved D. The V end lost 6 bases, the J end lost 2 bases, and 5 bases lay between the germline ends. The germline CDR1 and CDR2 sequences are SNHLY and FYNNEI. The CDR3 is 11 amino acids. As DNA, the CDR3 is TGTGCCAGCAGATTCACCTACGAGCAGTACTTC. Translating gives CASRFTYEQYF.

The chain links TRBV7-9 to TRBJ2-5, with 7 bases fitting TRBD1. CDR3 length: 21 residues. Germline CDR1 and CDR2: SEHNR and FQNEAQ (reference sequence). The junction had 22 bases not matched to a gene; V was cut back by 1 base and J by 2 bases. In DNA, the CDR3 is TGTGCCAGCAGCTTAGGCTCACAGGGGCTTACCCACATGGGGAATCAAGAGACCCAGTACTTC. Translating gives CASSLGSQGLTHMGNQETQYF. Filled out from reference TRBV7-9 and TRBJ2-5, the complete variable domain reads DTGVSQNPRHKITKRGQNVTFRCDPISEHNRLYWYRQTLGQGPEFLTYFQNEAQLEKSRLLSDRFSAERPKGSFSTLEIQRTEQGDSAMYLCASSLGSQGLTHMGNQETQYFGPGTRLLVL.

The table lists this clonotype with a few counts. The chain joins TRBV6-6 to TRBJ2-2, with D uncertain. Per germline, CDR1 MNHNY and CDR2 SVGAGI (reference sequence). This CDR3 spans 13 amino acids. V lost 8 bases, J lost 5 bases, and 12 bases lay in between. CDR3 nucleotide sequence: TGTGCCAGCCAACCTAGTAAGACCGGGGAGCTGTTTTTT. Protein product: CASQPSKTGELFF.

This clonotype was seen ten or more times. The rearrangement uses TRBV7-2 and TRBJ1-3; tentatively, D is TRBD1 (5 bases). V was shortened by 5 bases and J by 0 bases, with 11 bases between the two germline ends. The CDR3 sequence is 15 residues long. Germline assignment: CDR1 SGHTA and CDR2 FQGNSA. In DNA, the CDR3 is TGTGCCAGCAGCGCACAGGTCCTCTCTGGAAACACCATATATTTT. Amino acids: CASSAQVLSGNTIYF.

Regarding this clonotype: The junction differs from germline at one of its ends, possibly a read error. The chain employs TRBV6-5 and TRBJ2-2; a possible D gene is TRBD1 (6 bases). CDR1 MNHEY and CDR2 SVGAGI come from the germline V gene. The CDR3 loop spans 15 amino acids. CDR3 coding DNA: TGTTCCAGCAGTGAGGGGACATTGAACACCGGGGAGCTGTTTTTT. As protein: CSSSEGTLNTGELFF.